These T cell receptor beta chains were read from a single sample in a study of post-analysis software for immune sequencing data. TCRdb independently ran MiXCR on the PCR reads; one entry per CDR3 protein. The repertoire holds approximately 570,000 distinct CDR3 sequences, with roughly 40% as singletons. The specimen was blood. These TCRs come from a girl under 18 with multiple sclerosis. The CDR3 runs from the conserved cysteine through the conserved F or W. The D gene is left open where the match is weak. Clone size is not always given. Where it is, it says once, few, many or a class for expanded clones.

size: .
J: TRBJ2-5
length: 16
D: .
V: TRBV3-1
CDR3: CASSHDSIGNQETQYF
DNA: TGTGCCAGCAGCCACGACAGTATCGGGAACCAAGAGACCCAGTACTTC

size: .
J: TRBJ2-7
length: 14
D: .
V: TRBV12-3/TRBV12-4
CDR3: CASSLARRTYEQYF
DNA: TGTGCCAGCAGTCTGGCCAGGAGAACCTACGAGCAGTACTTC

size: few
J: TRBJ2-7
length: 12
D: TRBD1
V: TRBV20-1
CDR3: CSATTGTYEQYF
DNA: TGCAGTGCAACGACAGGGACCTACGAGCAGTACTTC

size: .
J: TRBJ2-3
length: 16
D: .
V: TRBV6-6
CDR3: CASSYIGGAGTDTQYF
DNA: TGTGCCAGCAGTTACATAGGCGGAGCCGGCACAGATACGCAGTATTTT

size: .
J: TRBJ1-1
length: 13
D: .
V: TRBV6-1
CDR3: CASGVWGYTEAFF
DNA: TGTGCCAGTGGGGTCTGGGGTTACACTGAAGCTTTCTTT

size: .
J: TRBJ1-4
length: 12
D: .
V: TRBV5-1
CDR3: CASKSTNGKLFF
DNA: TGCGCCAGCAAGTCAACTAATGGAAAACTGTTTTTT

size: .
J: TRBJ2-7
length: 14
D: TRBD1
V: TRBV5-5
CDR3: CASSWTGGFYEQYF
DNA: TGTGCCAGCAGCTGGACAGGGGGTTTCTACGAGCAGTACTTC

size: .
J: TRBJ2-3
length: 16
D: TRBD2
V: TRBV20-1
CDR3: CSAPSTLAGYTDTQYF
DNA: TGCAGTGCTCCTTCAACCTTAGCGGGGTACACAGATACGCAGTATTTT

size: many
J: TRBJ2-1
length: 13
D: .
V: TRBV12-3/TRBV12-4
CDR3: CASSLGRLNEQFF
DNA: TGTGCCAGCAGTTTGGGTCGGTTAAATGAGCAGTTCTTC

size: few
J: TRBJ2-1
length: 12
D: .
V: TRBV7-9
CDR3: CASERGRNEQFF
DNA: TGTGCCAGCGAGAGGGGGAGGAATGAGCAGTTCTTC

size: .
J: TRBJ2-1
length: 16
D: .
V: TRBV7-8
CDR3: CASSSELAWNFNEQFF
DNA: TGTGCCAGCAGCTCGGAACTAGCATGGAATTTCAATGAGCAGTTCTTC

size: .
J: TRBJ2-3
length: 14
D: TRBD1
V: TRBV5-5
CDR3: CASSLTGATDTQYF
DNA: TGTGCCAGCAGCCTTACAGGGGCTACAGATACGCAGTATTTT

size: .
J: TRBJ2-7
length: 16
D: TRBD2
V: TRBV9
CDR3: CASSSERTSGPYEQYF
DNA: TGTGCCAGCAGCTCAGAGAGGACTAGCGGCCCCTACGAGCAGTACTTC

size: .
J: TRBJ1-2
length: 14
D: TRBD1
V: TRBV2
CDR3: CASPGDSPNYGYTF
DNA: TGTGCCAGCCCGGGGGACAGCCCTAACTATGGCTACACCTTC

size: few
J: TRBJ2-1
length: 12
D: .
V: TRBV9
CDR3: CASKDSYNEQFF
DNA: TGTGCCAGCAAGGACTCCTACAATGAGCAGTTCTTC

size: .
J: TRBJ2-1
length: 15
D: .
V: TRBV3-1
CDR3: CASSQGALGSNEQFF
DNA: TGTGCCAGCAGCCAAGGGGCCCTTGGGAGCAATGAGCAGTTCTTC

size: few
J: TRBJ2-7
length: 15
D: .
V: TRBV7-2
CDR3: CASSLAGGSTYEQYF
DNA: TGTGCCAGCAGCTTAGCGGGCGGTTCTACCTACGAGCAGTACTTC

size: .
J: TRBJ2-3
length: 15
D: .
V: TRBV5-1
CDR3: CASSFGNHLGDTQYF
DNA: TGCGCCAGCAGCTTTGGGAATCACCTAGGAGATACGCAGTATTTT

size: .
J: TRBJ2-1
length: 15
D: TRBD2
V: TRBV10-3
CDR3: CAIIKAGGNLNEQFF
DNA: TGTGCCATCATCAAAGCGGGAGGAAACTTAAATGAGCAGTTCTTC

size: .
J: TRBJ2-1
length: 15
D: TRBD2
V: TRBV12-3/TRBV12-4
CDR3: CASSFASGSHNEQFF
DNA: TGTGCCAGCAGTTTTGCTAGCGGGAGCCACAATGAGCAGTTCTTC

size: few
J: TRBJ2-1
length: 13
D: .
V: TRBV12-3/TRBV12-4
CDR3: CASWGGSYNEQFF
DNA: TGTGCCAGCTGGGGCGGGTCCTACAATGAGCAGTTCTTC

size: .
J: TRBJ2-1
length: 15
D: TRBD2
V: TRBV7-2
CDR3: CASSLAGGIVNEQFF
DNA: TGTGCCAGCAGCTTAGCGGGGGGGATAGTCAATGAGCAGTTCTTC

size: .
J: TRBJ1-6
length: 15
D: .
V: TRBV5-6
CDR3: CASDRADSGRAPLHF
DNA: TGTGCCAGCGACCGCGCGGACAGCGGCCGTGCACCCCTCCACTTT

size: .
J: TRBJ2-1
length: 14
D: .
V: TRBV5-1
CDR3: CASSLDWGAWEQFF
DNA: TGCGCCAGCAGCTTAGATTGGGGGGCCTGGGAGCAGTTCTTC

size: .
J: TRBJ2-7
length: 19
D: .
V: TRBV5-1
CDR3: CASSLFGRETWGRSYEQYF
DNA: TGCGCCAGCAGCTTGTTCGGCAGGGAGACGTGGGGTAGGTCCTACGAGCAGTACTTC

size: .
J: TRBJ2-7
length: 14
D: TRBD1
V: TRBV5-1
CDR3: CASSPGTAAGEQYF
DNA: TGCGCCAGCAGCCCCGGGACAGCCGCTGGTGAGCAGTACTTC

size: once
J: TRBJ2-7
length: 15
D: .
V: TRBV6-6
CDR3: CASTARTVSSYEQYF
DNA: TGTGCCAGCACCGCCAGGACAGTGAGCTCCTACGAGCAGTACTTC

size: .
J: TRBJ1-5
length: 14
D: .
V: TRBV7-2
CDR3: CASSLQGYNQPQHF
DNA: TGTGCCAGCAGCTTACAGGGTTACAATCAGCCCCAGCATTTT

size: .
J: TRBJ2-7
length: 16
D: TRBD1
V: TRBV4-1
CDR3: CASSHFDRGQGNEQYF
DNA: TGCGCCAGCAGCCATTTCGACAGGGGGCAGGGCAATGAGCAGTACTTC

size: .
J: TRBJ2-1
length: 18
D: TRBD2
V: TRBV7-3
CDR3: CASSLPGQTSGGFREQFF
DNA: TGTGCCAGCAGCTTGCCGGGCCAGACTAGCGGGGGTTTTCGAGAGCAGTTCTTC

size: .
J: TRBJ2-7
length: 12
D: .
V: TRBV20-1
CDR3: CSARSQGYEQYF
DNA: TGCAGTGCTAGATCACAGGGCTACGAGCAGTACTTC

size: few
J: TRBJ2-3
length: 13
D: TRBD2
V: TRBV29-1
CDR3: CSVSGLSTDTQYF
DNA: TGCAGCGTTTCGGGACTAAGCACAGATACGCAGTATTTT

size: .
J: TRBJ2-7
length: 14
D: TRBD2
V: TRBV27
CDR3: CASSSAGDYYEQYF
DNA: TGTGCCAGCAGCTCAGCGGGGGACTACTACGAGCAGTACTTC

size: .
J: TRBJ1-2
length: 14
D: TRBD1
V: TRBV5-1
CDR3: CASSQGQGFYGYTF
DNA: TGCGCCAGCAGCCAAGGACAGGGATTCTATGGCTACACCTTC

size: .
J: TRBJ1-1
length: 15
D: .
V: TRBV6-5
CDR3: CASSYSWQGNTEAFF
DNA: TGTGCCAGCAGTTACTCGTGGCAGGGGAACACTGAAGCTTTCTTT

size: .
J: TRBJ2-3
length: 14
D: .
V: TRBV12-3/TRBV12-4
CDR3: CASSLSQGQDTQYF
DNA: TGTGCCAGCAGTTTAAGTCAGGGCCAGGATACGCAGTATTTT

size: .
J: TRBJ2-7
length: 13
D: .
V: TRBV2
CDR3: CASKTGASYEQYF
DNA: TGTGCCAGCAAAACAGGTGCTTCCTACGAGCAGTACTTC

size: .
J: TRBJ1-5
length: 15
D: TRBD1
V: TRBV5-1
CDR3: CASSYTGGGNQPQHF
DNA: TGCGCCAGCAGCTACACAGGGGGGGGGAATCAGCCCCAGCATTTT

size: .
J: TRBJ2-1
length: 16
D: TRBD2
V: TRBV5-1
CDR3: CASSWGLAGEYNEQFF
DNA: TGCGCCAGCAGCTGGGGACTAGCGGGGGAGTACAATGAGCAGTTCTTC

size: .
J: TRBJ1-5
length: 13
D: .
V: TRBV15
CDR3: CATSRVQNQPQHF
DNA: TGTGCCACCAGCAGAGTTCAGAATCAGCCCCAGCATTTT

size: .
J: TRBJ1-1
length: 15
D: .
V: TRBV7-9
CDR3: CASSFLGQLNTEAFF
DNA: TGTGCCAGCAGCTTCCTTGGACAGTTGAACACTGAAGCTTTCTTT

size: .
J: TRBJ2-1
length: 17
D: TRBD2
V: TRBV12-3/TRBV12-4
CDR3: CASSFQLAGLHKDEQFF
DNA: TGTGCCAGCAGTTTCCAACTAGCGGGACTTCACAAGGATGAGCAGTTCTTC

size: .
J: TRBJ2-1
length: 15
D: TRBD1
V: TRBV7-9
CDR3: CASSLVGAGGNERFF
DNA: TGTGCCAGCAGCTTAGTTGGGGCAGGGGGCAATGAGCGGTTCTTC

size: once
J: TRBJ2-1
length: 15
D: TRBD2
V: TRBV28
CDR3: CASGPGGGGYNEQFF
DNA: TGTGCCAGCGGACCTGGGGGGGGTGGGTACAATGAGCAGTTCTTC

size: .
J: TRBJ2-3
length: 13
D: .
V: TRBV12-5
CDR3: CASGLSRTDTQYF
DNA: TGTGCTAGTGGTTTGTCCCGAACAGATACGCAGTATTTT

size: few
J: TRBJ2-7
length: 17
D: TRBD2
V: TRBV15
CDR3: CATSTRRRLAGGQIQYF
DNA: TGTGCCACCAGCACGCGACGACGACTAGCGGGGGGCCAGATCCAGTACTTC

size: .
J: TRBJ2-7
length: 18
D: TRBD1
V: TRBV5-1
CDR3: CASSPVPGQGPKREGQYF
DNA: TGCGCCAGCAGCCCTGTCCCGGGACAGGGCCCTAAGAGAGAAGGCCAGTACTTC

size: few
J: TRBJ2-5
length: 14
D: .
V: TRBV20-1
CDR3: CSARDSLGSETQYF
DNA: TGCAGTGCTAGGGACTCCCTTGGGTCAGAGACCCAGTACTTC

size: few
J: TRBJ1-5
length: 13
D: .
V: TRBV12-3/TRBV12-4
CDR3: CASSLDSFQPQHF
DNA: TGTGCCAGCAGTTTAGACAGTTTCCAGCCCCAGCATTTT

size: .
J: TRBJ1-1
length: 14
D: TRBD1
V: TRBV20-1
CDR3: CSARFESGTGDAFF
DNA: TGCAGTGCTAGATTTGAGTCCGGGACAGGGGATGCTTTCTTT

size: few
J: TRBJ1-6
length: 15
D: .
V: TRBV9
CDR3: CASTEGGSNNSPLHF
DNA: TGTGCCAGCACCGAGGGGGGATCCAATAATTCACCCCTCCACTTT

size: .
J: TRBJ2-7
length: 15
D: .
V: TRBV7-6
CDR3: CASSLEATVTYEQYF
DNA: TGTGCCAGCAGCTTAGAAGCGACGGTGACCTACGAGCAGTACTTC

size: few
J: TRBJ2-5
length: 13
D: .
V: TRBV5-1
CDR3: CASTDPIQETQYF
DNA: TGCGCCAGCACCGATCCGATCCAAGAGACCCAGTACTTC

size: once
J: TRBJ1-2
length: 12
D: .
V: TRBV12-5
CDR3: CASGLDLRGYTF
DNA: TGTGCTAGTGGTTTGGACCTGCGGGGCTACACCTTC

size: once
J: TRBJ2-3
length: 16
D: TRBD1
V: TRBV4-1
CDR3: CASSLLPQGAPDTQYF
DNA: TGCGCCAGCAGCCTCCTTCCCCAGGGGGCGCCAGATACGCAGTATTTT

size: few
J: TRBJ2-7
length: 18
D: TRBD2
V: TRBV6-2/TRBV6-3
CDR3: CASSYGGAGAPLSYEQYF
DNA: TGTGCCAGCAGTTACGGGGGAGCGGGAGCCCCCCTCTCCTACGAGCAGTACTTC